A selection of T cell receptor beta chains follows, all from one sample in a study of regulatory T cells in long-lasting Graves disease. A single record per CDR3 protein comes from TCRdb applying MiXCR to the multiplex PCR reads. The sample lists more than 400,000 distinct CDR3 sequences; approximately 16% were seen once. These data were also reused for a study on T cells in Graves' hyperthyroidism and ophthalmopathy.

The sample in question was peripheral blood mononuclear cells (PBMCs), obtained at new diagnosis, from a patient treated with antithyroid drugs. The receptor source for this set is a woman aged 25 to 45 with Graves disease. CDR3s include the opening cysteine and the closing phenylalanine or tryptophan. The D gene is left open where the match is weak. Clone sizes are given selectively: once, few, many, or a class where the clone is expanded.

v_call	clone_size	j_call	d_call	cdr3_nt	cdr3_aa
TRBV28	NA	TRBJ1-5	NA	TGTGCCAGCAGTTACGACCTATCCGGGGTATACAATCAGCCCCAGCATTTT	CASSYDLSGVYNQPQHF
TRBV30	NA	TRBJ2-3	NA	TGTGCCTGGACCTTGAGGGCGGATACGCAGTATTTT	CAWTLRADTQYF
TRBV10-3	NA	TRBJ1-3	NA	TGTGCCATCAGCATGACAGACTCTGGAAACACCATATATTTT	CAISMTDSGNTIYF
TRBV5-1	many	TRBJ1-1	NA	TGCGCCAGCAGGCGACAAGCAAACACTGAAGCTTTCTTT	CASRRQANTEAFF
TRBV6-5	NA	TRBJ2-7	TRBD2	TGTGCCAGCAGTTACTCGGGAGCGGGGGCGCGTGCTAGTTCCTACGAGCAGTACTTC	CASSYSGAGARASSYEQYF
TRBV7-2	NA	TRBJ2-7	NA	TGTGCCAGCAGCTCCATCCTGAGGAGCTCCTACGAGCAGTACTTC	CASSSILRSSYEQYF
TRBV6-1	many	TRBJ2-7	NA	TGTGCCAGCAGGAGAGTGGAGGCCGTGAGCTCCTACGAGCAGTACTTC	CASRRVEAVSSYEQYF
TRBV28	many	TRBJ1-2	TRBD1	TGTGCCAGCAGTTCACAGGGGAGGATTGTGAATTATGGCTACACCTTC	CASSSQGRIVNYGYTF
TRBV27	many	TRBJ2-7	NA	TGTGCCAGCAGTAACCTCGGACACCCCTCGACCTACGAGCAGTACTTC	CASSNLGHPSTYEQYF
TRBV6-5	NA	TRBJ2-7	TRBD2	TGTGCCAGCAGTTTTAGGCCTAGCGGGAATCAGTACGAGCAGTACTTC	CASSFRPSGNQYEQYF
TRBV6-1	many	TRBJ2-7	TRBD2	TGTGCCAGCCTCAGGACTAGCGATTCCTACGAGCAGTACTTC	CASLRTSDSYEQYF
TRBV12-3/TRBV12-4	many	TRBJ2-1	TRBD2	TGTGCCAGCAGTTTATCTAGCGGGAGATTCCCTTACAATGAGCAGTTCTTC	CASSLSSGRFPYNEQFF
TRBV30	many	TRBJ1-5	NA	TGTGCCTGGGGGACTCGGGGCAATCAGCCCCAGCATTTT	CAWGTRGNQPQHF
TRBV28	NA	TRBJ2-4	NA	TGTGCCAGCAGTGCGAAGGGTATTCAGTACTTC	CASSAKGIQYF
TRBV7-9	NA	TRBJ1-3	NA	TGTGCCAGCAGCGCGCCCCCCGGGACAAGGGCCTCTGGAAACACCATATATTTT	CASSAPPGTRASGNTIYF
TRBV4-1	few	TRBJ2-5	NA	TGCGCCAGCAGCCAAGGCCCGGCCACGGGGGAAGAGACCCAGTACTTC	CASSQGPATGEETQYF
TRBV30	many	TRBJ1-1	NA	TGTGCCTGGAGTTGGGGTCTCACTGAAGCTTTCTTT	CAWSWGLTEAFF
TRBV4-3	many	TRBJ2-1	NA	TGCGCCAGCAGCCAAACTCGCTTACCATACAATGAGCAGTTCTTC	CASSQTRLPYNEQFF
TRBV7-6	many	TRBJ2-2	TRBD2	TGTGCCAGCAGCTTAGCTTCTAGCGGGAGCTCCGGGGAGCTGTTTTTT	CASSLASSGSSGELFF
TRBV6-1	many	TRBJ2-1	NA	TGTGCCCTCCTGTCCCTTCGCTCCTACAATGAGCAGTTCTTC	CALLSLRSYNEQFF
TRBV5-4	few	TRBJ2-7	TRBD2	TGTGCCAGCAGCTACAGACTAGCGGGAAAGCTCGAGCAGTACTTC	CASSYRLAGKLEQYF
TRBV3-1	many	TRBJ2-2	TRBD2	TGTGCCAGCAGCCAAGATTGGCGGACTAGCGGGACGAACACCGGGGAGCTGTTTTTT	CASSQDWRTSGTNTGELFF
TRBV27	NA	TRBJ2-7	NA	TGTGCCGCCGGGACAACCTACGAGCAGTACTTC	CAAGTTYEQYF